This TCR beta chain was retrieved from a study of blood T cell repertoires in COVID-19. This clone was recorded once. V dropped 6 bases and J dropped 0 bases, with 15 bases sitting between them. The CDR3 consists of 15 residues. Germline assignment: CDR1 SGDLS and CDR2 YYNGEE. Clones were read by immunoSEQ multiplex PCR, and TCRdb kept only the in-frame ones, dropping some. The table lists 80,000 to 100,000 clones, around 72% of them singletons. This TCR came from a man aged 65 to 85 with acute or convalescent COVID-19. Material for sequencing was peripheral blood. The chain combines TRBV9 with TRBJ1-1, with a weak D call TRBD1 (6 bases). The CDR3 loop reads CASTPRWDMNTEAFF. For the CDR3, the DNA is TGTGCCAGCACCCCTCGGTGGGACATGAACACTGAAGCTTTCTTT.